These T cell receptor beta chains were read from a single sample in a study of identical twins. Each CDR3 protein gets one entry after TCRdb re-called the 5' RACE reads with MiXCR. The sample records a few hundred thousand distinct CDR3 sequences, 9% being singletons. Sequencing used naive T cells sorted from blood. All receptors derive from a woman aged 45-65 years in good health. Each CDR3 is given with its conserved first and last residue. D genes are given only for firm matches. Not all rows give a size; the values are once, few, many and, for expanded clones, a class.

>many|TRBV7-9|-|TRBJ2-5
TGTGCCAGCAGCTTAGTTGTCGCCCAAGAGACCCAGTACTTC
CASSLVVAQETQYF
>-|TRBV6-2/TRBV6-3|-|TRBJ2-2
TGTGCCAGCAGTTACCGGACCGGGGAGCTGTTTTTT
CASSYRTGELFF
>-|TRBV7-9|-|TRBJ2-1
TGTGCCAGCAGCTTAGTCTTGGGGGGCTCCTACAATGAGCAGTTCTTC
CASSLVLGGSYNEQFF
>-|TRBV5-1|-|TRBJ2-5
TGCGCCAGCAGCTTGGATGCCGACGAGACCCAGTACTTC
CASSLDADETQYF
>-|TRBV27|TRBD1|TRBJ1-2
TGTGCCAGCAGTTTATCGGGACAGGGGCCAAGTGGTGGCTACACCTTC
CASSLSGQGPSGGYTF
>many|TRBV7-8|TRBD2|TRBJ2-5
TGTGCCAGCAGCTTAATTTCTAGCGGTTTGGAGACCCAGTACTTC
CASSLISSGLETQYF
>-|TRBV20-1|-|TRBJ2-7
TGCAGTGCTAGAGAGGGCAGGGGTCGGCTCGAGCAGTACTTC
CSAREGRGRLEQYF
>few|TRBV5-5|-|TRBJ1-1
TGTGCCAGCAGCTTCCAGGGGTCGAACACTGAAGCTTTCTTT
CASSFQGSNTEAFF
>many|TRBV29-1|TRBD1|TRBJ1-1
TGCAGCGGGCAGACAGGGGGCTCAGGAGCTTTCTTT
CSGQTGGSGAFF
>many|TRBV6-5|-|TRBJ2-4
TGTGCCAGCAGTTCCGGCGATCTAGCCAAAAACATTCAGTACTTC
CASSSGDLAKNIQYF
>few|TRBV27|-|TRBJ1-4
TGTGCCAGCAGTCGCACAGGGCTCCCTAATGAAAAACTGTTTTTT
CASSRTGLPNEKLFF
>many|TRBV12-3/TRBV12-4|-|TRBJ1-1
TGTGCCAGCAGTTTGAAGGTGAACACTGAAGCTTTCTTT
CASSLKVNTEAFF
>-|TRBV7-9|-|TRBJ2-6
TGTGCCAGCAGCGTAGACGGTACTGGGGCCAACGTCCTGACTTTC
CASSVDGTGANVLTF